The 17 T cell receptor beta chains below come from one sample, sequenced in a study of T cell responses to AZD1222 COVID-19 vaccine. Produced via immunoSEQ multiplex PCR; TCRdb's table is partial and in-frame only. The sample consists of roughly 75,000 clones, around 84% of them appearing once. The sequenced sample was peripheral blood, obtained on day 0 of AZD1222 vaccination. These receptors were obtained from an adult in good health.

The rearrangement joins TRBV7-9 to TRBJ2-7; D is ambiguous. Looked up from germline, CDR1 is SEHNR and CDR2 is FQNEAQ (reference sequence). V gave up 2 bases and J gave up 2 bases, with 10 bases separating them. The CDR3 loop spans 14 amino acids. CDR3 residues: CASSLSAGPYEQYF. The DNA of the CDR3 is TGTGCCAGCAGCTTAAGCGCAGGCCCCTACGAGCAGTACTTC.

The rearrangement uses TRBV5-6 and TRBJ2-5; D is tentatively TRBD1 or TRBD2 (5 bases each). V lost 4 bases to trimming and J lost 5 bases, with 12 bases between them. CDR1 is SGHDT, CDR2 YYEEEE, per germline. CDR3 length: 13 amino acids. Here the CDR3 DNA reads TGTGCCAGCAGCCCCCCGGGACGTGAGACCCAGTACTTC. This encodes CASSPPGRETQYF. The variable domain in full, with the rest retrieved from reference TRBV5-6 and TRBJ2-5, is DAGVTQSPTHLIKTRGQQVTLRCSPKSGHDTVSWYQQALGQGPQFIFQYYEEEERQRGNFPDRFSGHQFPNYSSELNVNALLLGDSALYLCASSPPGRETQYFGPGTRLLVL.

V is TRBV11-2 and J is TRBJ2-7; maybe TRBD2 (5 bases). The CDR3 sequence is 12 residues long. Germline CDR1 reads SGHAT; CDR2 reads FQNNGV. V was shortened by 3 bases and J by 4 bases, with 7 bases between the two germline ends. The CDR3 DNA reads as TGTGCCAGCAGCTTCGCGGGTTACGAGCAGTACTTC. This gives the protein CASSFAGYEQYF.

V gene TRBV5-4 combines with J gene TRBJ2-5; D is uncertain. V lost 0 bases and J lost 5, with 14 bases in between. The CDR3 is made up of 15 amino acids. CDR1 and CDR2 from the germline V gene are SGHNT and YYREEE (reference sequence). In nucleotides, the CDR3 is TGTGCCAGCAGCTTGGGTTCTTCGGCCAGGGAGACCCAGTACTTC. Translating it yields CASSLGSSARETQYF.

The chain has TRBV6-5 and TRBJ2-1; D might be TRBD2 (5 bases). CDR1 is MNHEY, CDR2 SVGAGI, per germline. V shed 7 bases and J shed 5 bases, with 15 bases lying between them. The CDR3 contains 14 residues. CDR3 region: CASTAGVRNNEQFF. Here the CDR3 DNA reads TGTGCCAGCACCGCCGGGGTTCGGAACAATGAGCAGTTCTTC.

This clone was seen just once. The chain has TRBV5-4 and TRBJ2-1, with TRBD2 matching over 13 bases. The CDR3 totals 15 residues. Germline trimming cut 4 bases from V and 7 bases from J; bases unmatched to any gene: 5. The V gene's germline CDR1 is SGHNT and CDR2 YYREEE (reference sequence). The CDR3 loop is CASSLTSGGWNEQFF. The CDR3 region has the DNA TGTGCCAGCAGCCTGACTAGCGGGGGGTGGAATGAGCAGTTCTTC.

The chain uses TRBV6-4 and TRBJ1-2; weak D call: TRBD1 (6 bases). Germline CDR1 is MRHNA and CDR2 is SNTAGT. The CDR3 has 15 residues. V gave up 5 bases and J gave up 2 bases, with 15 bases separating them. CDR3 in DNA: TGTGCCAGCAGTCTCACAGGGTTCTCGAACTATGGCTACACCTTC. Protein sequence: CASSLTGFSNYGYTF.

The chain has TRBV6-5 and TRBJ1-1; 8 bases match TRBD1. J gave up 0 bases and V 7 bases, and 7 bases lay outside the gene matches. Per the germline V gene, CDR1 is MNHEY and CDR2 is SVGAGI. The CDR3 consists of 15 residues. The CDR3 reads CASTTGGGLNTEAFF. The CDR3 nucleotides read TGTGCCAGCACCACAGGGGGAGGGCTGAACACTGAAGCTTTCTTT.

This rearrangement joins TRBV5-1 to TRBJ2-1; D is tentatively TRBD1 or TRBD2 (5 bases each). Germline V gene sequence: CDR1 SGHRS, CDR2 YFSETQ. V shed 1 base and J shed 5 bases, with 10 bases lying between them. The length of the CDR3 is 14 residues. Here the CDR3 reads CASSLRGADNEQFF. The CDR3 nucleotides read TGCGCCAGCAGCTTGAGAGGGGCCGACAATGAGCAGTTCTTC.

The J gene is TRBJ1-3, the V gene TRBV6-8; D is unclear. Germline CDR1 is MNHGY and CDR2 is SAAAGT. Trimming cost V 2 bases and J 2 bases, with 13 bases left between them. CDR3 size: 16 residues. This chain's CDR3 is CASSYPLCWAGNTIYF. The CDR3 region has the DNA TGTGCCAGCAGTTACCCCTTGTGCTGGGCTGGAAACACCATATATTTT.

The chain joins TRBV5-4 to TRBJ2-1; the match to TRBD1 covers 7 bases. The CDR3 runs to 15 residues. J lost 1 base, V lost 3 bases, and 4 bases had no gene match. Germline CDR1 is SGHNT and CDR2 is YYREEE (reference sequence). The CDR3 is CASSSGTDSYNEQFF. The CDR3 DNA sequence: TGTGCCAGCAGCTCCGGGACAGATTCCTACAATGAGCAGTTCTTC.

This clone was counted once. The J gene is TRBJ2-5, the V gene TRBV5-6; the D gene is possibly TRBD2 (7 bases). The CDR3 runs to 15 residues. Germline CDR1 is SGHDT and CDR2 is YYEEEE. V gave up 5 bases and J gave up 5 bases, with 19 bases separating them. The CDR3 spells CASREMRGPGETQYF. The CDR3 DNA sequence: TGTGCCAGCAGAGAGATGCGGGGGCCCGGCGAGACCCAGTACTTC.

The rearrangement joins TRBV30 to TRBJ2-5; D might be TRBD1 or TRBD2, each matching 5 bases. The V gene's germline CDR1 is GTSNPN and CDR2 SVGIG (reference sequence). V dropped 6 bases and J dropped 1 base, with 12 bases sitting between them. The CDR3 totals 13 residues. Here the CDR3 reads CACLGRFQETQYF. The CDR3 nucleotides are TGTGCCTGCCTGGGACGGTTCCAAGAGACCCAGTACTTC. Filled out from reference TRBV30 and TRBJ2-5, the complete variable domain reads SQTIHQWPATLVQPVGSPLSLECTVEGTSNPNLYWYRQAAGRGLQLLFYSVGIGQISSEVPQNLSASRPQDRQFILSSKKLLLSDSGFYLCACLGRFQETQYFGPGTRLLVL.

This clone was counted a single time. The chain recombines TRBV2 with TRBJ1-1; TRBD1 is a possible D gene (6 bases). The CDR3 is made up of 14 amino acids. Germline V lookup: CDR1 SNHLY, CDR2 FYNNEI. V dropped 6 bases and J dropped 6 bases, with 17 bases sitting between them. CDR3: CASSYEGGRAEAFF. CDR3 nucleotide sequence: TGTGCCAGCAGCTATGAAGGGGGGCGGGCTGAAGCTTTCTTT.

The V gene is TRBV5-1, the J gene TRBJ1-3, with D unclear. Per germline, CDR1 SGHRS and CDR2 YFSETQ. Trimming left V 0 bases short and J 7 bases short, with 11 bases between. The CDR3 extends over 14 amino acids. CDR3 loop: CASSLAPPSNTIYF. CDR3 coding DNA: TGCGCCAGCAGCTTGGCCCCCCCCAGTAACACCATATATTTT.

The chain is built from TRBV7-9 and TRBJ1-3; D is unclear. The CDR3 contains 14 residues. Trimming took off 7 bases at V and 1 base at J, with 11 bases between the two ends. CDR1 is SEHNR and CDR2 is FQNEAQ in the germline V gene (reference sequence). CDR3 in amino acids: CASTPGLSGNTIYF. The CDR3 DNA is TGTGCCAGCACGCCCGGGCTATCTGGAAACACCATATATTTT. The variable domain in full, completed from reference TRBV7-9 and TRBJ1-3, reads DTGVSQNPRHKITKRGQNVTFRCDPISEHNRLYWYRQTLGQGPEFLTYFQNEAQLEKSRLLSDRFSAERPKGSFSTLEIQRTEQGDSAMYLCASTPGLSGNTIYFGEGSWLTVV.

The rearrangement links TRBV6-5 to TRBJ2-1; the match to TRBD2 covers 8 bases. The CDR3 runs to 14 residues. Germline CDR1 and CDR2: MNHEY and SVGAGI. V shed 0 bases and J 6 bases; nucleotides not matched to a gene: 1. The CDR3 region is CASSYSGTSNEQFF. CDR3 DNA: TGTGCCAGCAGTTACTCAGGGACTAGCAATGAGCAGTTCTTC.